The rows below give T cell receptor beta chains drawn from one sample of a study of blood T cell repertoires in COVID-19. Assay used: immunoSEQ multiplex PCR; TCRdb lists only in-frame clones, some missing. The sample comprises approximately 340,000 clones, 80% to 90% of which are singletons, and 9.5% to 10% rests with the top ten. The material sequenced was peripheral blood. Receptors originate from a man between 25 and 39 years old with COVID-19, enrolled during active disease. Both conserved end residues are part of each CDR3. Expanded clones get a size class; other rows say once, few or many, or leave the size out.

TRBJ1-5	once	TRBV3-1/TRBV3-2	CASNLKLREGSNQPQHF
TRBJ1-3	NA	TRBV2	CASSLTYPSGNTIYF
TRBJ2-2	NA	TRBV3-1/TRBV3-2	CASSRLAGVNTGELFF
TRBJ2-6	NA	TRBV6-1	CASSVSGTSGANVLTF
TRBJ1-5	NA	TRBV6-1	CASSEDGRRHQPQHF
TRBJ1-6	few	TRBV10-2	CASRRQDLGSPLHF
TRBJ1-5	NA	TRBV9	CASSPGYNQPQHF
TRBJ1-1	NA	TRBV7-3	CASSYRHLSTEAFF
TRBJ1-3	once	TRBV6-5	CASSAESVRNTIYF
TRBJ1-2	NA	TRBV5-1	CASSLDSGTGPYGYTF
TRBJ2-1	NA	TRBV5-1	CASSLELAIGTEQFF
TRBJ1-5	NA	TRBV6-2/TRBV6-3	CASSYNGDRTYSNQPQHF
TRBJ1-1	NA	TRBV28	CASSLRGRNEAFF
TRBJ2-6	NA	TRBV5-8	CASSLVSGTGANVLTF
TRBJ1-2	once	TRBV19	CASSSGSSPIRGYTF
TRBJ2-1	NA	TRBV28	CASSPPWGGSYNEQFF
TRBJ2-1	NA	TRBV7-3	CASSASMDNEQFF
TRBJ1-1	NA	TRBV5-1	CASSLAFGNTEAFF
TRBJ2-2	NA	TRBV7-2	CASSPRTGAGELFF
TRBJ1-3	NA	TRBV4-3	CASSQDRPDLVVSGNTIYF
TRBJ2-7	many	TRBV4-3	CASSQGQGEPYEQYF
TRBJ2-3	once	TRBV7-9	CASSLLAGVSTDTQYF
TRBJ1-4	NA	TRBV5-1	CASSLVGTAATNEKLFF
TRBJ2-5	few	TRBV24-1	CATSDSRGLQETQYF
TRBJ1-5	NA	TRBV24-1	CATSQGNQPQHF
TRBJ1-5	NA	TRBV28	CASSSGAGNQPQHF
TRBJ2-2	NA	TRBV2	CASKSTSGRQTGELFF
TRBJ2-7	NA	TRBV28	CASSLLPSYSYEQYF
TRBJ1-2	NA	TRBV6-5	CASSYSAGYGNYGYTF
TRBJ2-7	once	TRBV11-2	CASSSPGDLSPQGEQYF
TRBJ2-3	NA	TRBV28	CASSFLAGGDTQYF
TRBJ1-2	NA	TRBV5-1	CASSLYFGGDGYTF
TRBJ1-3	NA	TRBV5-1	CASSLAGGSAGNTIYF
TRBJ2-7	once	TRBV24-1	CATSEGQGVGEQYF
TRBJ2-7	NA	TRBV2	CASSVEAGKGYEQYF
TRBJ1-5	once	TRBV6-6	CASNDRASNQPQHF
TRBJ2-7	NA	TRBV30	CAWSVLGGDDEQYF
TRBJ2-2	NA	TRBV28	CASTPSGRYTGELFF
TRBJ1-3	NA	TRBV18	CASSSRGNTIYF
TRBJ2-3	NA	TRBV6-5	CASSPRERKKQYF
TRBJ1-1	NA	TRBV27	CASSPQQGRTEAFF
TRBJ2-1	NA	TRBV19	CASRGVSGRAGEQFF
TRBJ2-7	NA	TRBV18	CASSPSGYTYEQYF
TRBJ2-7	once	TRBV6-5	CASRAKTGDSYEQYF
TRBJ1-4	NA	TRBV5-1	CASSILGTGSEKLFF
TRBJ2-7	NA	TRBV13	CASSSGLADSYEQYF
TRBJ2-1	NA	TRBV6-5	CASRGLGASYNEQFF
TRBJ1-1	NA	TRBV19	CASSTYQEDRDTEAFF
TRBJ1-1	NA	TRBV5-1	CASSWGTTRSTEAFF
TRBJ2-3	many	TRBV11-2	CASRYSTDTQYF
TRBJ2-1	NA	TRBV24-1	CATSKGAGNEQFF
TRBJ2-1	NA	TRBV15	CATSGWDRTFWNEQFF